The present T cell receptor beta chain was sequenced within a study of response to subunit inactivated influenza vaccine (dated by TCRdb to between 2017 and 2018). Regarding the study in general: Deep quantitative profiling of the T cell receptor repertoire was used in the study to follow responses to a trivalent subunit inactivated influenza vaccine.

Results and caveats for the whole study, not just this receptor: According to the authors, only a limited number of new T cells may be recruited by each seasonal influenza vaccination.

CDR1 is given as MNHNS and CDR2 as SASEGT, both from the germline V gene. Trimming removed 0 bases from V and 0 bases from J, leaving 9 bases between the germline ends. Inclusive of the bounding cysteine and phenylalanine, the CDR3 is 15 residues long. Left in the record is the CDR3 DNA by itself, 45 bases read in frame from the first base. To prepare the library, RT-PCR was applied. Sequencing was performed on an Illumina HiSeq 2500. The public reads were reprocessed in TCRdb via fastp at Q25 and MiXCR, keeping in-frame beta chains. Every CDR3 protein is listed once, alongside the most common genes and DNA of its rows. A total of 860,000 or so distinct CDR3 sequences appear in this sample, 21% of them only once. 10% of the sample goes to the ten largest clones. This clonotype was counted ten times or more. Its specific antigen is unknown. Base quality data are lacking; no much larger clone is found one base away.

This sample comprised PBMCs from blood, obtained 5 days after vaccination. The sequence joins TRBV6-1 to TRBJ2-7; the D gene cannot be resolved reliably. This TCR came from a man aged 50 to 59 who received an inactivated influenza vaccine. Donor details come from another sample of the same person, matched by shared clones. At the DNA level, the sequence is TGTGCCAGCAGTGAAGCGCCTAGGAGCTCCTACGAGCAGTACTTC. Its coded protein is CASSEAPRSSYEQYF.